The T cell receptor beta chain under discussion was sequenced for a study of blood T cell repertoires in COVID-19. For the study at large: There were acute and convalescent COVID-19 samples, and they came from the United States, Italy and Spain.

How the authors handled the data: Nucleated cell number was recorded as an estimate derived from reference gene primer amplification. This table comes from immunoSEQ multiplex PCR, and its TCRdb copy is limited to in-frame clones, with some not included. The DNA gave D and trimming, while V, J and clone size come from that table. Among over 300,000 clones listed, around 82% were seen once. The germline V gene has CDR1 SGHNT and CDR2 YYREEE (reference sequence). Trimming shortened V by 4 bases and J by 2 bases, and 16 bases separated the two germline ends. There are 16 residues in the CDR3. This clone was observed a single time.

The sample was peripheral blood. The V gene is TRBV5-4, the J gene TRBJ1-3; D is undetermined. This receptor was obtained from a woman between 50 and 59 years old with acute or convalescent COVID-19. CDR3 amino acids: CASSPGGQSAGNTIYF. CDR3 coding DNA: TGTGCCAGCAGCCCTGGAGGGCAGTCAGCTGGAAACACCATATATTTT.